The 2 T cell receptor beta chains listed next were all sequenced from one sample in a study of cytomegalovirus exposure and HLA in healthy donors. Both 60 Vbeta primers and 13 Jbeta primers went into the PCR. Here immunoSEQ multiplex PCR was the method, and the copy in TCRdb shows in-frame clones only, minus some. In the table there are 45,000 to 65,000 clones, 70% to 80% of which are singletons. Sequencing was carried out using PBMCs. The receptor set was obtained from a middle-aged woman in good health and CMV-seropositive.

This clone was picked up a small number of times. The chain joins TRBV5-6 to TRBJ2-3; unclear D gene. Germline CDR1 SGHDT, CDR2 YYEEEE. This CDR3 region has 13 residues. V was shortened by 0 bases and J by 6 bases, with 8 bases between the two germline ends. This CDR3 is CASSLATHDTQYF. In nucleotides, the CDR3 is TGTGCCAGCAGCTTGGCGACTCACGATACGCAGTATTTT.

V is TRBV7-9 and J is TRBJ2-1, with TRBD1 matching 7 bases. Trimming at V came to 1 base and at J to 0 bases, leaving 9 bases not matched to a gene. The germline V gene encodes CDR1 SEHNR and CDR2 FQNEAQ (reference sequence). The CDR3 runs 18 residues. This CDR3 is CASSLVHRGLSSYNEQFF. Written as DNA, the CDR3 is TGTGCCAGCAGCTTAGTTCACAGGGGTCTGAGCTCCTACAATGAGCAGTTCTTC. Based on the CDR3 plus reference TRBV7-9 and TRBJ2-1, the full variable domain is DTGVSQNPRHKITKRGQNVTFRCDPISEHNRLYWYRQTLGQGPEFLTYFQNEAQLEKSRLLSDRFSAERPKGSFSTLEIQRTEQGDSAMYLCASSLVHRGLSSYNEQFFGPGTRLTVL.